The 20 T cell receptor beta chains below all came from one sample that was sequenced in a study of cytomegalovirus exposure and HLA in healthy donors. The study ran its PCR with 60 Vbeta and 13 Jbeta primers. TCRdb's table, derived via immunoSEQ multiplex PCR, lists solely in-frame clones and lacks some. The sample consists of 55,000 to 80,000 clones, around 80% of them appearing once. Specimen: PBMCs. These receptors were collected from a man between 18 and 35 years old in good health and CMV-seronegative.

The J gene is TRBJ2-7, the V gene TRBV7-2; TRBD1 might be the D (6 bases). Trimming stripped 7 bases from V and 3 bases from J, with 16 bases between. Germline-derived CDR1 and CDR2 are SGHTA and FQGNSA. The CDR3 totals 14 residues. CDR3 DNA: TGTGCCAGCACCAATAACAGGGCCAACTACGAGCAGTACTTC. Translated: CASTNNRANYEQYF.

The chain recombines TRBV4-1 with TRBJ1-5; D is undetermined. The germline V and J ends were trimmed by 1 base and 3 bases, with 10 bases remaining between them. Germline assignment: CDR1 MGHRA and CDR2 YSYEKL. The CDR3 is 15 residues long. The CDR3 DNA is TGCGCCAGCAGCCAAGGACATGGGTTCAATCAGCCCCAGCATTTT. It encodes CASSQGHGFNQPQHF.

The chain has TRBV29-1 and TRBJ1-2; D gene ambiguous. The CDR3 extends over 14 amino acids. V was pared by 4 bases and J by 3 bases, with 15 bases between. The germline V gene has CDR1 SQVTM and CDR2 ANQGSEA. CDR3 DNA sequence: TGCAGCGTTGCCTCAGGACTTTCCTACTATGGCTACACCTTC. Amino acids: CSVASGLSYYGYTF.

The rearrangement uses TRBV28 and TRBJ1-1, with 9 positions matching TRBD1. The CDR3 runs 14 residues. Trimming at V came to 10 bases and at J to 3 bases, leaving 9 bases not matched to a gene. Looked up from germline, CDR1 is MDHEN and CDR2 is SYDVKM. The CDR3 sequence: CAINRGRLYTEAFF. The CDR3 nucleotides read TGTGCCATTAACAGGGGGCGTCTATACACTGAAGCTTTCTTT.

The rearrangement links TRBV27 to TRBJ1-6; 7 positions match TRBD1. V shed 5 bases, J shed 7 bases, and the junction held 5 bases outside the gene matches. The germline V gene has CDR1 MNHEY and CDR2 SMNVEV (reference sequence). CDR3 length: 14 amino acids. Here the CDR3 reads CASSAGQANSPLHF. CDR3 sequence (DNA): TGTGCCAGCAGTGCCGGACAGGCAAATTCACCCCTCCACTTT.

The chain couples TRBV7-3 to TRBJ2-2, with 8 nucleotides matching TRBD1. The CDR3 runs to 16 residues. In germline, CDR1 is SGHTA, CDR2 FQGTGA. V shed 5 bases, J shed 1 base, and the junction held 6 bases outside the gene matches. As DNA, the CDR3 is TGTGCCAGCAGCCCAGTCGACAGGGGGAACACCGGGGAGCTGTTTTTT. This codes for CASSPVDRGNTGELFF.

The CDR3 sequence: CASSPQRAGVTDTQYF. The CDR3 coding sequence is TGTGCCAGCAGCCCACAAAGAGCGGGAGTCACAGATACGCAGTATTTT. The chain uses TRBV7-9 and TRBJ2-3, with 8 positions matching TRBD2. Germline V gives CDR1 SEHNR, CDR2 FQNEAQ (reference sequence). This CDR3 contains 16 residues. V was clipped by 5 bases and J by 2 bases; unmatched bases: 9.

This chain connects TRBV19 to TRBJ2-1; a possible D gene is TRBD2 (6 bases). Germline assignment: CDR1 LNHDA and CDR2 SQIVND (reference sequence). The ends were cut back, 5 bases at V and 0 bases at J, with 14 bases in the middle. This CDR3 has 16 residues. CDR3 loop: CASSDAAGSSYNEQFF. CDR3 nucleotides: TGTGCCAGTAGTGACGCCGCGGGATCCTCCTACAATGAGCAGTTCTTC.

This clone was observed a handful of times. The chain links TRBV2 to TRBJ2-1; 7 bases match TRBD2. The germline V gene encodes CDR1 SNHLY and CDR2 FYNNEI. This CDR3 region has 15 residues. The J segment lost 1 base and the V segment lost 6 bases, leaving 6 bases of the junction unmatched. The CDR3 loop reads CASSPRRGSYNEQFF. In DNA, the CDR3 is TGTGCCAGCAGCCCAAGGCGGGGGTCCTACAATGAGCAGTTCTTC.

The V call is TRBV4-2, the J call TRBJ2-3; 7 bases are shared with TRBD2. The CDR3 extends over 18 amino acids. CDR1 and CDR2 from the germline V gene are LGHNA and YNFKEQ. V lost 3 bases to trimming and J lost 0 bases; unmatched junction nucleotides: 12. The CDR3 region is CASSQGGAGQRSTDTQYF. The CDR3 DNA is TGTGCCAGCAGCCAGGGAGGGGCGGGTCAGCGGAGCACAGATACGCAGTATTTT.

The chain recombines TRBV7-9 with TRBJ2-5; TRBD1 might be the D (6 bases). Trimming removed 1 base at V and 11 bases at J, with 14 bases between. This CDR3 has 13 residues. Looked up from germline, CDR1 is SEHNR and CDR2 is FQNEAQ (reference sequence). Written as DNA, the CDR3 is TGTGCCAGCAGCTTAGTACAGGGTAGAGAGCAGTACTTC. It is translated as CASSLVQGREQYF.

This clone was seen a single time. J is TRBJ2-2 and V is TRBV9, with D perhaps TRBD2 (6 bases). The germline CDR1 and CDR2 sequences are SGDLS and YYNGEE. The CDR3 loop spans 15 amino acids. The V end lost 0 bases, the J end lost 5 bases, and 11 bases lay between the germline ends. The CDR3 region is CASSVEIGGTGELFF. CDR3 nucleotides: TGTGCCAGCAGCGTAGAAATTGGGGGGACCGGGGAGCTGTTTTTT.

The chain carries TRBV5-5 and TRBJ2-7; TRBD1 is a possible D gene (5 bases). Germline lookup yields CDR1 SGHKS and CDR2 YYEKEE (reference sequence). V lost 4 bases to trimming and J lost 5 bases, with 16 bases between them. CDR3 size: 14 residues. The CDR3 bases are TGTGCCAGCAGCGAGAGACAGTCTCGGAACGAGCAGTACTTC. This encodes CASSERQSRNEQYF.

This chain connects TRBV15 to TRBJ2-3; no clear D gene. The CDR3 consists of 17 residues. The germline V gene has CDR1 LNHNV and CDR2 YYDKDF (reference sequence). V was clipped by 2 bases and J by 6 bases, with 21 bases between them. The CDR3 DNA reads TGTGCCACCAGCAGATCCCCAATAACTCGGTCCGGGGATACGCAGTATTTT. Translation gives CATSRSPITRSGDTQYF. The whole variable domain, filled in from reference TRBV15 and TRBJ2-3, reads DAMVIQNPRYQVTQFGKPVTLSCSQTLNHNVMYWYQQKSSQAPKLLFHYYDKDFNNEADTPDNFQSRRPNTSFCFLDIRSPGLGDTAMYLCATSRSPITRSGDTQYFGPGTRLTVL.

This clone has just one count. The CDR3 is CASSSGVIGSYEQYF. DNA for the CDR3: TGTGCCAGCAGCTCGGGAGTTATTGGCTCCTACGAGCAGTACTTC. The V call is TRBV28, the J call TRBJ2-7, with TRBD2 as a possible D gene (6 bases). V was cut by 6 bases and J by 0 bases, with 15 bases left in between. The CDR3 is made up of 15 amino acids. Germline assignment: CDR1 MDHEN and CDR2 SYDVKM.

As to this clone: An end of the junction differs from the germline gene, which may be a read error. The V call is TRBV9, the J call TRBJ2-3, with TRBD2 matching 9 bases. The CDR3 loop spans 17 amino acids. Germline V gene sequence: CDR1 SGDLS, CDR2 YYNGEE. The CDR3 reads CVSSVTAGGLSTDTQYF. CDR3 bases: TGTGTCAGCAGCGTGACAGCGGGAGGCCTGAGCACAGATACGCAGTATTTT.

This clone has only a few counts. DNA for the CDR3: TGTGCCAGCAGTGACACAACGCAAGAGACCCAGTACTTC. It translates to CASSDTTQETQYF. The chain is built from TRBV2 and TRBJ2-5; D not certain. This CDR3 has 13 amino acids. Germline V gives CDR1 SNHLY, CDR2 FYNNEI. Trimming removed 3 bases from V and 2 bases from J, with 7 bases in between. Full variable domain (rest looked up from reference TRBV2 and TRBJ2-5): EPEVTQTPSHQVTQMGQEVILRCVPISNHLYFYWYRQILGQKVEFLVSFYNNEISEKSEIFDDQFSVERPDGSNFTLKIRSTKLEDSAMYFCASSDTTQETQYFGPGTRLLVL.

The DNA for the CDR3 is TGTGCCACGACCCGGGGGGAGCGAGATACGCAGTATTTT. It encodes CATTRGERDTQYF. The chain combines TRBV18 with TRBJ2-3; 7 nucleotides match TRBD2. Unmatched junction bases numbered 9, after V lost 10 bases and J lost 5 bases. Per germline, CDR1 KGHSH and CDR2 LQKENI. This CDR3 comprises 13 residues.

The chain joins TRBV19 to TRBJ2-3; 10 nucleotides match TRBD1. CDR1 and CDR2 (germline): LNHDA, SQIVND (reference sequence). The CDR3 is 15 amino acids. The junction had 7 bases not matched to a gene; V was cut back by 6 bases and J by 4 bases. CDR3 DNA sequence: TGTGCCAGTAGAAAGGACAGGGGGAAGGCAGATACGCAGTATTTT. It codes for CASRKDRGKADTQYF.

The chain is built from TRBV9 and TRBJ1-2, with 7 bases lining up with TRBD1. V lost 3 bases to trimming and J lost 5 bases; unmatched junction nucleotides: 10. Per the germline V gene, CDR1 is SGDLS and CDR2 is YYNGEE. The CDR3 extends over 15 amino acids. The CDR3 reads CASSAKPGQRYGYTF. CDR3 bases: TGTGCCAGCAGCGCAAAACCGGGACAGAGATATGGCTACACCTTC.